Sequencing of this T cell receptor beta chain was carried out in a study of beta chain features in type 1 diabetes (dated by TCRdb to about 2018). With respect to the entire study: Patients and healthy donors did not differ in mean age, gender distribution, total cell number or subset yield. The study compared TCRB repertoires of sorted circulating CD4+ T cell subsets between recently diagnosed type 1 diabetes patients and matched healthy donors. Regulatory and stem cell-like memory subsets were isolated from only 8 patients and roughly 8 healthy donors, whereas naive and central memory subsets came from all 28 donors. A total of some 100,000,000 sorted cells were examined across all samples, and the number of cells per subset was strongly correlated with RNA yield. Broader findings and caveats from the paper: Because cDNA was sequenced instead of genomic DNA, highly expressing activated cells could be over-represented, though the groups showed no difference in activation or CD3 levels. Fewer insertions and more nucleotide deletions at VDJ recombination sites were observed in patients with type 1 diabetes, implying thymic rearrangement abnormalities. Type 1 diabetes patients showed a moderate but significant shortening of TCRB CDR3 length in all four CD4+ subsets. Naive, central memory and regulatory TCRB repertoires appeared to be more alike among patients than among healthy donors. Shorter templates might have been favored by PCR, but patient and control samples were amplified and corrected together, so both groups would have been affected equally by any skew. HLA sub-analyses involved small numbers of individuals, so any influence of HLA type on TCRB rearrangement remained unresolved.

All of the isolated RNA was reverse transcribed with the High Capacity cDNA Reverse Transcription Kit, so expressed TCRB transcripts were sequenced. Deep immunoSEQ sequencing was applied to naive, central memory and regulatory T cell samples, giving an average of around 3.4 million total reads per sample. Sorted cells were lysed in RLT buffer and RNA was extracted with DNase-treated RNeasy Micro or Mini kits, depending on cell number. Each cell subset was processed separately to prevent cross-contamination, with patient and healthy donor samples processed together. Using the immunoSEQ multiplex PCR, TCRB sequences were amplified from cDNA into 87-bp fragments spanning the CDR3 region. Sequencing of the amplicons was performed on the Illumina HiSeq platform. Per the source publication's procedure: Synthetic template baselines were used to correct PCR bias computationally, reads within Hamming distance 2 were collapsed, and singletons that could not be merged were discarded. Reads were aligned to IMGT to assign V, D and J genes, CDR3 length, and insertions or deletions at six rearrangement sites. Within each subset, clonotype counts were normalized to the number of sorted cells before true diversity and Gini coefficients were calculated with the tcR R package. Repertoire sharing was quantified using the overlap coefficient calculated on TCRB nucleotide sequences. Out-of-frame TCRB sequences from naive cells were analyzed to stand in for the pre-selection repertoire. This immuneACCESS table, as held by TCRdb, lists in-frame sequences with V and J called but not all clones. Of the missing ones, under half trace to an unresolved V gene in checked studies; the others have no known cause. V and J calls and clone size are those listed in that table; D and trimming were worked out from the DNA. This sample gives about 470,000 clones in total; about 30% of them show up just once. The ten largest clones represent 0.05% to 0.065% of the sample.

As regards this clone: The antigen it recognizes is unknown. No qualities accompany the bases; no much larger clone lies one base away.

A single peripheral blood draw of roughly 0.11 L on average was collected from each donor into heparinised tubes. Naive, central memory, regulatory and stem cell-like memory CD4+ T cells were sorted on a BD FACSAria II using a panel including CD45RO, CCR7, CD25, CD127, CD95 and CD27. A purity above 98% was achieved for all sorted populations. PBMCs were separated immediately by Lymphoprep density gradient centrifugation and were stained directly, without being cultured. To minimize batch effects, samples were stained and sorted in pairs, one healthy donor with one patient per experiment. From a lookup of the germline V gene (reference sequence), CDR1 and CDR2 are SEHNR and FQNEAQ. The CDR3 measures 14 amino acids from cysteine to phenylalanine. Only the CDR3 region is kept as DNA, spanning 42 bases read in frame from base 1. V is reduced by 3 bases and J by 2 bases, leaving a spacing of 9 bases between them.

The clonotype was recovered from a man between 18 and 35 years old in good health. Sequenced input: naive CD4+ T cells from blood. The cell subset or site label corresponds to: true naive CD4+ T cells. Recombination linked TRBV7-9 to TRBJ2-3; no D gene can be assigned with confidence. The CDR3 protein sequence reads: CASSFGLFTDTQYF. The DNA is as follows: TGTGCCAGCAGCTTCGGGCTCTTCACAGATACGCAGTATTTT.